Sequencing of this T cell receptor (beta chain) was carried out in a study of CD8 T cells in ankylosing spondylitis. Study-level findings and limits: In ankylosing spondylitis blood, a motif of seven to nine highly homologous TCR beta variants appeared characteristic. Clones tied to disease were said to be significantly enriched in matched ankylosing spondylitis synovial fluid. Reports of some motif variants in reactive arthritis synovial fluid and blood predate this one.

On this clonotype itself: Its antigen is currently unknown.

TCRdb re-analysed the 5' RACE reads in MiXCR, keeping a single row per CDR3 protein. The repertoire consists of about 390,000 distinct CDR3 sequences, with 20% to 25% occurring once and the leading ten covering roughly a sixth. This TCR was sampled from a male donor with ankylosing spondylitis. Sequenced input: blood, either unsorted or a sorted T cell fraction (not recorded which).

The chain's CDR3 is CATSSGTPYTDTQYF. The CDR3 DNA sequence: TGTGCCACCAGCAGCGGGACTCCATACACAGATACGCAGTATTTT. V is TRBV15 and J is TRBJ2-3; TRBD2 might be the D (6 bases). The germline V and J ends were trimmed by 3 bases and 2 bases, with 12 bases remaining between them. This CDR3 is built from 15 residues. CDR1 and CDR2 (germline): LNHNV, YYDKDF (reference sequence).